The 19 T cell receptor beta chains below were found in one sample sequenced in a study of glioma-infiltrating T cells. TCR alpha and beta CDR3 regions were amplified from RNA using iRepertoire nested multiplex PCR. TCRdb fed the multiplex PCR reads into MiXCR, producing one record per CDR3 protein. The sample shows around 140,000 distinct CDR3 sequences, about two fifths of them seen only once. Sequences were obtained from glioma tissue, nonneoplastic brain tissue, or PBMCs (not recorded which). Receptors originate from a human donor with low-grade glioma or glioblastoma, undergoing nonglioma brain surgery, or in good health (not recorded which).

V gene TRBV10-3 combines with J gene TRBJ2-3; D is undetermined. The CDR3 length is 16 residues. V was clipped by 3 bases and J by 2 bases, with 15 bases between them. Germline V gives CDR1 ENHRY, CDR2 SYGVKD. The CDR3 region is CAISETRRLSTDTQYF. The CDR3 nucleotides read TGTGCCATCAGTGAAACTCGCCGGCTCTCCACAGATACGCAGTATTTT.

Here the CDR3 DNA reads TGCAGTGCCGGACAGGGGTTAGGCGAGCAGTACTTC. This gives the protein CSAGQGLGEQYF. The chain has TRBV20-1 and TRBJ2-7, with 9 bases fitting TRBD1. The germline V gene has CDR1 DFQATT and CDR2 SNEGSKA (reference sequence). Germline trimming cut 6 bases from V and 6 bases from J; bases unmatched to any gene: 6. The CDR3 is 12 amino acids.

The CDR3: CASQGQGANYGYTF. In DNA form, the CDR3 reads TGTGCCAGTCAAGGACAGGGAGCTAACTATGGCTACACCTTC. The chain uses TRBV12-3 or TRBV12-4 and TRBJ1-2, with 8 bases aligning to TRBD1. The CDR3 spans 14 residues. V lost 9 bases and J lost 0; bases outside the gene matches: 6.

The V call is TRBV20-1, the J call TRBJ2-3; D gene uncertain. This CDR3 contains 12 residues. V shed 2 bases and J shed 3 bases, with 6 bases lying between them. Per germline, CDR1 DFQATT and CDR2 SNEGSKA (reference sequence). The CDR3 is CSARTYTDTQYF. DNA of the CDR3: TGCAGTGCTAGAACTTATACAGATACGCAGTATTTT.

This clonotype was observed a few times. The chain uses TRBV11-2 and TRBJ2-5; the D is unclear. CDR1 is SGHAT and CDR2 is FQNNGV in the germline V gene. The V gene lost 0 bases and the J gene lost 9 bases, with 8 bases spanning the gap. CDR3 length: 12 residues. This CDR3 reads CASSLDGQSQYF. The CDR3 DNA follows: TGTGCCAGCAGCTTAGATGGCCAGTCCCAGTACTTC.

This clonotype was counted between two and nine times. The V and J genes are TRBV6-2 or TRBV6-3 and TRBJ1-3, with a tentative D call TRBD1 (5 bases). The CDR3 spans 14 residues. From germline, CDR1 is MNHEY and CDR2 SVGEGT. V dropped 2 bases and J dropped 4 bases, with 9 bases sitting between them. DNA for the CDR3: TGTGCCAGCAGTTACGGTGGGACCGGAAACACCATATATTTT. This translates into CASSYGGTGNTIYF.

This sequence joins TRBV6-1 and TRBJ1-5; D remains ambiguous. Germline CDR1 and CDR2: MNHNS and SASEGT. Trimming shortened V by 5 bases and J by 0 bases, and 11 bases separated the two germline ends. The length of the CDR3 is 15 residues. The DNA for the CDR3 is TGTGCCAGCAGTCTGGCAGTTTATAGCAATCAGCCCCAGCATTTT. This translates into CASSLAVYSNQPQHF.

The chain links TRBV15 to TRBJ1-3; 8 bases match TRBD1. V was clipped by 3 bases and J by 2 bases; unmatched bases: 0. The CDR3 loop spans 14 amino acids. Per the germline V gene, CDR1 is LNHNV and CDR2 is YYDKDF (reference sequence). The CDR3 bases are TGTGCCACCAGCAGGGGACAGGCTGGAAACACCATATATTTT. Translated, it gives CATSRGQAGNTIYF.

The CDR3 loop reads CATSNQVYGYTF. The CDR3 nucleotides are TGTGCCACCAGCAACCAGGTCTATGGCTACACCTTC. The rearrangement uses TRBV15 and TRBJ1-2; no firm D call. Germline loops: CDR1 LNHNV, CDR2 YYDKDF (reference sequence). Between the trimmed V and J ends, which lost 4 bases and 4 bases, there was a span of 7 bases. The CDR3 contains 12 residues.

About this clonotype itself: Given the absence of the conserved phenylalanine or tryptophan at the CDR3 end, a read error is likely. The chain employs TRBV6-2 or TRBV6-3 and TRBJ2-7; perhaps TRBD1 as D (5 bases). Germline-derived CDR1 and CDR2 are MNHEY and SVGEGT. Between the trimmed V and J ends, which lost 4 bases and 4 bases, there was a span of 14 bases. CDR3 size: 14 residues. The CDR3 sequence: CASSSPREMYEQYL. In DNA, the CDR3 is TGTGCCAGCAGTTCTCCCAGGGAAATGTACGAGCAGTACCTC.

The V gene is TRBV28, the J gene TRBJ2-4, with D possibly being TRBD1 (6 bases). Trimming took 5 bases from V and 8 from J, leaving 19 bases between them. CDR1 is MDHEN and CDR2 is SYDVKM in the germline V gene. The CDR3 has 15 amino acids. The CDR3 DNA sequence: TGTGCCAGCAGTGACGGACAGCCCACGATATACATTCAGTACTTC. This encodes CASSDGQPTIYIQYF.

The V call is TRBV28, the J call TRBJ2-7; 11 positions agree with TRBD2. Looked up from germline, CDR1 is MDHEN and CDR2 is SYDVKM. CDR3 length equals 16 residues. J lost 1 base, V lost 5 bases, and 7 bases had no gene match. CDR3 region: CASSLSGTSGSYEQYF. DNA of the CDR3: TGTGCCAGCAGTCTATCCGGGACTAGCGGTTCCTACGAGCAGTACTTC.

Notes on this clonotype: Germline and junction disagree at one end, which may indicate a read error. The chain combines TRBV7-2 with TRBJ2-5; 11 bases map to TRBD1. The CDR3 length is 14 residues. Germline V gene sequence: CDR1 SGHTA, CDR2 FQGNSA. The CDR3 sequence: CARSPDRGRETQYF. The CDR3 DNA follows: TGTGCCCGCAGCCCGGACAGGGGGCGAGAGACCCAGTACTTC.

V gene TRBV20-1 combines with J gene TRBJ2-3; D not certain. V was trimmed by 6 bases and J by 5 bases, leaving 12 bases between them. The germline V gene encodes CDR1 DFQATT and CDR2 SNEGSKA (reference sequence). This CDR3 has 12 residues. The CDR3 protein is CSAPPGVDTQYF. The DNA for the CDR3 is TGCAGTGCCCCGCCTGGTGTAGATACGCAGTATTTT.

The table lists this clonotype with many counts. The rearrangement links TRBV20-1 to TRBJ2-2; 7 positions match TRBD2. V dropped 4 bases and J dropped 7; count of bases not matched to a gene: 9. This CDR3 is 14 amino acids long. Germline CDR1 reads DFQATT; CDR2 reads SNEGSKA (reference sequence). The CDR3 is CSATRREELGELFF. CDR3 sequence (DNA): TGCAGTGCTACCCGTCGGGAGGAGCTCGGGGAGCTGTTTTTT.

This chain links TRBV25-1 with TRBJ2-5, with TRBD2 identical over 13 bases. V shed 6 bases and J 5 bases; nucleotides not matched to a gene: 6. Germline loops: CDR1 MGHDK, CDR2 SYGVNS. This CDR3 comprises 15 residues. CDR3: CASRFGLAGEETQYF. As DNA, the CDR3 is TGTGCCAGCAGATTTGGACTAGCGGGAGAGGAGACCCAGTACTTC.

CDR3 bases: TGTGCCAGCAGTTACCCCGGGACTAGCGGGGGGTATGAGCAGTTCTTC. It specifies CASSYPGTSGGYEQFF. This rearrangement joins TRBV6-2 or TRBV6-3 to TRBJ2-1; 15 bases line up with TRBD2. There are 16 residues in the CDR3. Germline trimming cut 2 bases from V and 8 bases from J; bases unmatched to any gene: 4. Germline V gives CDR1 MNHEY, CDR2 SVGEGT.

The chain links TRBV18 to TRBJ2-7; D may correspond to TRBD1 or TRBD2 (5 bases each). The CDR3 length is 14 residues. Trimming took off 1 base at V and 5 bases at J, with 12 bases between the two ends. In germline, CDR1 is KGHSH, CDR2 LQKENI. The CDR3 loop reads CASSPLGTKNEQYF. The CDR3 coding sequence is TGTGCCAGCTCACCACTTGGGACCAAAAACGAGCAGTACTTC.

V and J are TRBV28 and TRBJ1-2; D not resolved. Germline values: CDR1 MDHEN, CDR2 SYDVKM. This CDR3 is built from 16 residues. V was shortened by 3 bases and J by 0 bases, with 14 bases between the two germline ends. CDR3 sequence: CASSLIHFEANYGYTF. CDR3 in DNA: TGTGCCAGCAGTTTGATCCATTTCGAAGCTAACTATGGCTACACCTTC.